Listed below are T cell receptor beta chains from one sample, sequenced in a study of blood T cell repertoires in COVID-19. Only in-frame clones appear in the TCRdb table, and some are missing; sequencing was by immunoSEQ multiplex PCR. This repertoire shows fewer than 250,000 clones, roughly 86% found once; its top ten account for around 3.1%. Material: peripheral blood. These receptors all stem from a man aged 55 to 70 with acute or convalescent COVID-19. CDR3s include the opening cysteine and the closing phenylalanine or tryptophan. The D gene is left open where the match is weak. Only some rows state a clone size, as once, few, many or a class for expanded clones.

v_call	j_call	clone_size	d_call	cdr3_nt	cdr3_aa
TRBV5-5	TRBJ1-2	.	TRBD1	TGTGCCAGCAGCTTGGCCGGGACAGGTTTAAACTATGGCTACACCTTC	CASSLAGTGLNYGYTF
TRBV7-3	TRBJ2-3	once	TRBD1	TGTGCCAGCAGCTTAACAGGGACAGGGAGAACAGATACGCAGTATTTT	CASSLTGTGRTDTQYF
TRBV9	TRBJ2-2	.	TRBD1	TGTGCCAGCAGCCAAGGACAGGGGACCTGGTCTGGCGGGGAGCTGTTTTTT	CASSQGQGTWSGGELFF
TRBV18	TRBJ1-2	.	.	TGTGCCAGCTCACAGAAGGGGTTTAAAGGCTACACCTTC	CASSQKGFKGYTF
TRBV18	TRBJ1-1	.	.	TGTGCCAGCTCACCCAGGCAGGGCATTGGGGACACTGAAGCTTTCTTT	CASSPRQGIGDTEAFF
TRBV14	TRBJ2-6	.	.	TGTGCCAGCAGCCAAGGTGGGGCTTCTGGGGCCAACGTCCTGACTTTC	CASSQGGASGANVLTF
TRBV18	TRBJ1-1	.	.	TGTGCCAGCTCACCACCAAATGTGGAACGGAGAAACACTGAAGCTTTCTTT	CASSPPNVERRNTEAFF
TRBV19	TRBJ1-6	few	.	TGTGCCAGTAAGAGTAATAATTCACCCCTCCACTTT	CASKSNNSPLHF
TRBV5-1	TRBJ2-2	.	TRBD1	TGCGCCAGCAGCCCGAACGCCCAACAGGGGACCGGGGAGCTGTTTTTT	CASSPNAQQGTGELFF
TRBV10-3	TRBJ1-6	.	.	TGTGCCATCAGTGAAGTGGTCCCCGGGAGCTCCTATAATTCACCCCTCCACTTT	CAISEVVPGSSYNSPLHF
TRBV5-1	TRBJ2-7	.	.	TGCGCCAGCAGCTTATCCACAGGGCGGGAGCAGTACTTC	CASSLSTGREQYF
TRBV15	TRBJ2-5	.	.	TGTGCCACCAGCAGAGGGAGACTTACTGAAGAGACCCAGTACTTC	CATSRGRLTEETQYF
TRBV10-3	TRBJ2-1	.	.	TGTGCCATCAGTGAGCCGGGGTTGGGGTCTGAGCAGTTCTTC	CAISEPGLGSEQFF
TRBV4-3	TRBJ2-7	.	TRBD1	TGCGCCAGCAGCCTCCCGGGACAGGGGATCTACGAGCAGTACTTC	CASSLPGQGIYEQYF
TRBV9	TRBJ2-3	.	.	TGTGCCAGCAGCACCCTCAGGGTCGAGCCAGATACGCAGTATTTT	CASSTLRVEPDTQYF
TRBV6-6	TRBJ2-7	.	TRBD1	TGTGCCAGCAGTCGAAACCGGGACAGAAAATCCTACGAGCAGTACTTC	CASSRNRDRKSYEQYF
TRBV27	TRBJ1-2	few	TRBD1	TGTGCCAGCAGCCCTGAGGGGGCATATGGCTACACCTTC	CASSPEGAYGYTF
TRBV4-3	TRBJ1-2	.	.	TGCGCCAGCAGCCAAGATGGGGTCGGGGGTGTTTCCTACACCTTC	CASSQDGVGGVSYTF
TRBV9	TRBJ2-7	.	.	TGTGCCAGCAGCGACAGGGTGGGATCCGAGCAGTACTTC	CASSDRVGSEQYF
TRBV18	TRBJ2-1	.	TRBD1	TGTGCCAGCTCACCTACCGAGGGGGCGACCTGGTTCTTC	CASSPTEGATWFF
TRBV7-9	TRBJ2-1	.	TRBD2	TGTGCCAGCAGCTCCCCGCGGGGGGCCGGCAATGAGCAGTTCTTC	CASSSPRGAGNEQFF
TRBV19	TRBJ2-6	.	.	TGTGCCAGTAGTATTTTGGAGGCTGGGGCCAACGTCCTGACTTTC	CASSILEAGANVLTF